These T cell receptor beta chains were read from a single sample in a study of blood T cell repertoires in COVID-19. Clones were read by immunoSEQ multiplex PCR, and TCRdb kept only the in-frame ones, dropping some. The profile shows approximately 70,000 clones, about 90% of them singletons. Sequencing was carried out using peripheral blood. These TCRs come from a woman between 50 and 59 years old with COVID-19, enrolled during active disease. The CDR3 runs from the conserved cysteine through the conserved F or W. The order of the fields is clone size, J gene, V gene, D gene, CDR3 DNA, CDR3 protein. The D gene is left open where the match is weak. Only part of the rows carry a size: once, few, many, or a class if the clone is expanded.

-,TRBJ2-1,TRBV6-5,TRBD2,TGTGCCAGCAAGCGGGAGGGCAGTGAGCAGTTCTTC,CASKREGSEQFF
-,TRBJ2-1,TRBV28,-,TGTGCCAGCAGCTCGGGGATGACCCTTAGCGAGCAGTTCTTC,CASSSGMTLSEQFF
-,TRBJ2-1,TRBV6-5,TRBD1,TGTGCCGTCCGGGGACAGGGGGACCGTGAGCAGTTCTTC,CAVRGQGDREQFF
-,TRBJ1-4,TRBV6-1,TRBD1,TGTGCCAGCAGTGAAAACAGGGGAGGCTATGAAAAACTGTTTTTT,CASSENRGGYEKLFF
few,TRBJ1-1,TRBV5-4,-,TGTGCCAGCAGCTCTGGTGGGCAGGGAAACACTGAAGCTTTCTTT,CASSSGGQGNTEAFF
-,TRBJ2-7,TRBV4-1,TRBD1,TGCGCCAGTGCGTCCCGGGACAGGGGCGGCCACTACGAGCAGTACTTC,CASASRDRGGHYEQYF
few,TRBJ1-5,TRBV2,-,TGTGCCAGCAGTCTGACAATGAATCAGCCCCAGCATTTT,CASSLTMNQPQHF
-,TRBJ1-1,TRBV9,TRBD1,TGTGCCAGCAGCCCGACAGGGGTGGGTGAAGCTTTCTTT,CASSPTGVGEAFF
-,TRBJ2-3,TRBV29-1,-,TGCAGCGTCAGTTTTGGGACAATAAGTTTATTAGATACGCAGTATTTT,CSVSFGTISLLDTQYF
-,TRBJ2-1,TRBV24-1,TRBD2,TGTGCCACCAGTGATAGGACTAGCGGGAGGTATGAGCAGTTCTTC,CATSDRTSGRYEQFF
-,TRBJ2-3,TRBV5-1,TRBD2,TGCGCCAGCAGCGCCGGACTAGCGCCTAGCACAGATACGCAGTATTTT,CASSAGLAPSTDTQYF
-,TRBJ1-2,TRBV6-5,TRBD1,TGTGCCAGCAGCCGACAGGGCAACTATGGCTACACCTTC,CASSRQGNYGYTF
few,TRBJ1-1,TRBV2,-,TGTGCCAGCGGGGGCCCCACTGAAGCTTTCTTT,CASGGPTEAFF
-,TRBJ2-1,TRBV6-5,-,TGTGCCAGCAGTTACAGTACAGTTTACAATGAGCAGTTCTTC,CASSYSTVYNEQFF
-,TRBJ2-1,TRBV5-5,TRBD2,TGTGCCAGCAGCTTGCGTACTAGCGGGAACAATGAGCAGTTCTTC,CASSLRTSGNNEQFF
-,TRBJ2-1,TRBV5-1,TRBD2,TGCGCCAGCAGCCCGGGACGGGCGGGAGGTAGGTCCTACAATGAGCAGTTCTTC,CASSPGRAGGRSYNEQFF
once,TRBJ1-2,TRBV6-5,-,TGTGCCAGCAGTTACTCAGGGGCGGATGGCTATGGCTACACCTTC,CASSYSGADGYGYTF
once,TRBJ2-2,TRBV7-3,-,TGTGCCAGCAGCTCGGGTGGGACCGGGGAGCTGTTTTTT,CASSSGGTGELFF
-,TRBJ2-1,TRBV9,TRBD1,TGTGCCAGCAGCGTAGCCACTACAGGGGGTGAGCAGTTCTTC,CASSVATTGGEQFF
-,TRBJ1-4,TRBV27,-,TGTGCCAGCAGTTTCTCACGGTATAATGAAAAACTGTTTTTT,CASSFSRYNEKLFF
-,TRBJ2-7,TRBV15,-,TGTGCCACCAGCCGAGAGCGGCAGCAACCCTACGAGCAGTACTTC,CATSRERQQPYEQYF
-,TRBJ1-2,TRBV13,TRBD1,TGTGCCAGCAGCTTTCGCAGGGGGCCTGGCTACACCTTC,CASSFRRGPGYTF
-,TRBJ2-5,TRBV19,-,TGTGCCAGTAGAGGGTCCGGACAGTCCCAAGAGACCCAGTACTTC,CASRGSGQSQETQYF
-,TRBJ1-2,TRBV3-1/TRBV3-2,-,TGTGCCAGCAGCCAATCCGGGACACTTCCCGGCTATGGCTACACCTTC,CASSQSGTLPGYGYTF
medium-sized,TRBJ1-1,TRBV19,TRBD1,TGTGCCAGTAGTATCAGGGGGTACAGTGAAGCTTTCTTT,CASSIRGYSEAFF
-,TRBJ2-1,TRBV19,-,TGTGCCAGTAGCCGAGCACCAATGGAGCAGTTCTTC,CASSRAPMEQFF